This entry lists 27 T cell receptor beta chains sequenced from one sample in a study of T cells in Graves' hyperthyroidism and ophthalmopathy. Researchers took RNA transcripts and amplified the TCR beta CDR3 regions from them. HTBI primers were used for first-round RT-PCR of the TCR CDR3. A single record per CDR3 protein comes from TCRdb applying MiXCR to the multiplex PCR reads. The data hold under 800,000 distinct CDR3 sequences, with around 13% observed a single time. The sample taken for sequencing was blood. The source of these receptors is a young woman with Graves' hyperthyroidism.

Many counts were recorded for this clonotype. The rearrangement uses TRBV20-1 and TRBJ2-7, with TRBD2 identical over 11 bases. With V trimmed by 5 bases and J by 3 bases, 3 bases remained unmatched. The CDR3 consists of 13 residues. In germline, CDR1 is DFQATT, CDR2 SNEGSKA (reference sequence). The CDR3 sequence is CSAVSGRDYEQYF. CDR3 nucleotides: TGCAGTGCTGTTAGCGGGAGGGACTACGAGCAGTACTTC.

The rearrangement links TRBV12-3 or TRBV12-4 to TRBJ1-1, with D uncertain. V gave up 7 bases and J gave up 11 bases, with 23 bases separating them. This CDR3 region has 14 residues. CDR3 in DNA: TGTGCCAGCACTCAACCCAAGGGAAGGGTTGGGGCTTTCTTT. Translation gives CASTQPKGRVGAFF.

This clonotype was observed a handful of times. The chain employs TRBV20-1 and TRBJ2-4; TRBD2 aligns across 8 bases. With V trimmed by 3 bases and J by 6 bases, 7 bases remained unmatched. From germline, CDR1 is DFQATT and CDR2 SNEGSKA (reference sequence). This CDR3 has 14 amino acids. The CDR3, as DNA: TGCAGTGCTAGTTCCGGGAGGGAAGGAAACATTCAGTACTTC. As protein: CSASSGREGNIQYF.

The rearrangement uses TRBV30 and TRBJ2-3, with 10 positions matching TRBD1. The CDR3 loop spans 16 amino acids. The germline CDR1 and CDR2 sequences are GTSNPN and SVGIG (reference sequence). After removal of 1 base from V and 2 bases from J, the junction contained 6 bases not matched to a gene. The CDR3 region is CAWSGGDRGTTDTQYF. CDR3 in DNA: TGTGCCTGGAGTGGAGGGGACAGGGGAACCACAGATACGCAGTATTTT.

CDR3 bases: TGTGCCAGTAGTAAAGACAGAAGCACTGAAGCTTTCTTT. Its protein product is CASSKDRSTEAFF. The gene calls are TRBV19 and TRBJ1-1; weak D call: TRBD1 (5 bases). The germline V and J ends were trimmed by 4 bases and 4 bases, with 10 bases remaining between them. The CDR3 extends over 13 amino acids. Germline loops: CDR1 LNHDA, CDR2 SQIVND (reference sequence).

In its sample, this clonotype was seen many times. The chain joins TRBV7-3 to TRBJ2-1, with D hard to call. The CDR3 runs to 15 residues. V was trimmed by 5 bases and J by 0 bases, leaving 11 bases between them. Germline V gene lookup returns CDR1 SGHTA and CDR2 FQGTGA. CDR3 coding DNA: TGTGCCAGCAGCGTCGGACCCCGCTCCTACAATGAGCAGTTCTTC. Amino acid sequence: CASSVGPRSYNEQFF. Full variable domain (outside the CDR3, taken from reference TRBV7-3 and TRBJ2-1): GAGVSQTPSNKVTEKGKYVELRCDPISGHTALYWYRQSLGQGPEFLIYFQGTGAADDSGLPNDRFFAVRPEGSVSTLKIQRTERGDSAVYLCASSVGPRSYNEQFFGPGTRLTVL.

This chain links TRBV7-9 with TRBJ1-1; D remains ambiguous. V was pared by 2 bases and J by 6 bases, with 7 bases between. This CDR3 has 12 residues. The germline CDR1 and CDR2 sequences are SEHNR and FQNEAQ (reference sequence). The CDR3 region has the DNA TGTGCCAGCAGCTTATTCCCGGCTGAAGCTTTCTTT. It encodes CASSLFPAEAFF.

This clonotype was seen ten or more times. The CDR3 coding sequence is TGTGCCAGCAGTCCTCAATGGGCCGGGACACCTCTAATCAGGGGCGAGCAGTACTTC. It codes for CASSPQWAGTPLIRGEQYF. The rearrangement uses TRBV28 and TRBJ2-7; a weak D match, TRBD1 (6 bases). The CDR3 consists of 19 residues. V dropped 5 bases and J dropped 6 bases, with 32 bases sitting between them. Germline assignment: CDR1 MDHEN and CDR2 SYDVKM.

In regard to this clonotype: This may arise from a read error, as a much more abundant clone is one base away. The rearrangement joins TRBV2 to TRBJ1-6; D might be TRBD1 (5 bases). The CDR3 has 13 residues. Germline V gives CDR1 SNHLY, CDR2 FYNNEI. Between the trimmed V and J ends, which lost 6 bases and 6 bases, there was a span of 9 bases. The CDR3 region is CASRTVLNSPLHF. CDR3 in DNA: TGTGCCAGCAGGACAGTCCTTAATTCACCCCTCCACTTT. Variable domain in full (rest from reference TRBV2 and TRBJ1-6): EPEVTQTPSHQVTQMGQEVILRCVPISNHLYFYWYRQILGQKVEFLVSFYNNEISEKSEIFDDQFSVERPDGSNFTLKIRSTKLEDSAMYFCASRTVLNSPLHFGNGTRLTVT.

The chain employs TRBV3-1 and TRBJ1-3, with D unclear. The germline gives CDR1 LGHDT, CDR2 YNNKEL (reference sequence). This CDR3 region has 12 residues. V lost 3 bases and J lost 5, with 5 bases in between. CDR3 protein: CASSQQRNTIYF. CDR3 DNA sequence: TGTGCCAGCAGCCAGCAACGAAACACCATATATTTT.

This clonotype has only a few counts. The chain's CDR3 is CATGQGLGEQYF. CDR3 in DNA: TGTGCCACCGGACAGGGTCTGGGCGAGCAGTACTTC. The V and J genes are TRBV24-1 and TRBJ2-7, with 8 bases that match TRBD1. The CDR3 length is 12 residues. Germline loops: CDR1 KGHDR, CDR2 SFDVKD. The J segment lost 6 bases and the V segment lost 9 bases, leaving 6 bases of the junction unmatched.

The chain combines TRBV12-3 or TRBV12-4 with TRBJ1-2, with 7 bases matching TRBD1. The junction had 7 bases not matched to a gene; V was cut back by 3 bases and J by 0 bases. CDR3 length: 16 amino acids. CDR3 residues: CASSFTRDRANYGYTF. CDR3 DNA sequence: TGTGCCAGCAGTTTTACTCGGGACAGAGCTAACTATGGCTACACCTTC.

This clonotype was detected only a few times. The chain combines TRBV6-1 with TRBJ2-5; 7 bases fit TRBD1. The CDR3 loop spans 14 amino acids. Losses at the gene ends were 5 bases for V and 1 base for J; bases not matched to a gene: 4. CDR1 is MNHNS, CDR2 SASEGT, per germline. CDR3 region: CASSQRQGQETQYF. The CDR3 DNA follows: TGTGCCAGCAGTCAGCGACAGGGCCAAGAGACCCAGTACTTC.

This clonotype was seen ten or more times. The chain uses TRBV20-1 and TRBJ2-3, with TRBD2 identical over 14 bases. V dropped 5 bases and J dropped 1; count of bases not matched to a gene: 8. CDR3 length: 17 residues. Germline V CDR1 and CDR2: DFQATT, SNEGSKA (reference sequence). Here the CDR3 DNA reads TGCAGTGCTTCCCGACGACTAGCGGGAGGGGGCACAGATACGCAGTATTTT. Translated: CSASRRLAGGGTDTQYF.

This clonotype was recorded at least ten times. The chain carries TRBV6-2 or TRBV6-3 and TRBJ2-7, with TRBD2 identical over 8 bases. The CDR3 runs to 12 residues. In germline, CDR1 is MNHEY, CDR2 SVGEGT. After removal of 8 bases from V and 3 bases from J, the junction contained 3 bases not matched to a gene. CDR3 sequence reads: CASGLAYYEQYF. The CDR3 DNA follows: TGTGCCAGCGGACTAGCCTACTACGAGCAGTACTTC.

V gene TRBV28 combines with J gene TRBJ2-2, with D perhaps TRBD1 (6 bases). Between the trimmed V and J ends, which lost 6 bases and 0 bases, there was a span of 14 bases. CDR1 and CDR2 (germline): MDHEN, SYDVKM. This CDR3 comprises 16 residues. The CDR3 is CASRPTWGPNTGELFF. CDR3 nucleotides: TGTGCCAGCAGACCGACCTGGGGGCCGAACACCGGGGAGCTGTTTTTT.

Ten or more counts support this clonotype. The rearrangement joins TRBV6-5 to TRBJ2-3, with a weak D call TRBD2 (5 bases). The ends were cut back, 0 bases at V and 2 bases at J, with 9 bases in the middle. Germline V lookup: CDR1 MNHEY, CDR2 SVGAGI. The CDR3 sequence is 15 residues long. The CDR3 DNA follows: TGTGCCAGCAGTTACTCGACGCGGGCCACAGATACGCAGTATTTT. It codes for CASSYSTRATDTQYF.

The genes are TRBV5-1 and TRBJ2-3; 9 bases are shared with TRBD1. Germline V gene lookup returns CDR1 SGHRS and CDR2 YFSETQ. The V gene end was trimmed by 3 bases and the J gene end by 3 bases; junction bases not matched to a gene: 8. This CDR3 is built from 16 residues. CDR3 loop: CASSYSPTGGTDTQYF. As DNA, the CDR3 is TGCGCCAGCAGCTACTCCCCGACAGGGGGAACAGATACGCAGTATTTT.

Only a few counts were recorded for this clonotype. The V gene is TRBV9, the J gene TRBJ1-2, with TRBD1 as a possible D gene (5 bases). CDR1 is SGDLS, CDR2 YYNGEE, per germline. The V end was cut by 4 bases, the J end by 2 bases, with 21 bases between. The CDR3 contains 17 residues. The CDR3 DNA sequence: TGTGCCAGCAGCCCGAGCCCAGGGTCAGGGTTAAACTATGGCTACACCTTC. Translation: CASSPSPGSGLNYGYTF. Filled out from reference TRBV9 and TRBJ1-2, the complete variable domain reads DSGVTQTPKHLITATGQRVTLRCSPRSGDLSVYWYQQSLDQGLQFLIQYYNGEERAKGNILERFSAQQFPDLHSELNLSSLELGDSALYFCASSPSPGSGLNYGYTFGSGTRLTVV.

This clonotype was seen at least ten times. The chain links TRBV20-1 to TRBJ2-5; TRBD1 is a possible D gene (5 bases). The germline CDR1 and CDR2 sequences are DFQATT and SNEGSKA (reference sequence). The CDR3 sequence is 13 residues long. Trimming pared 4 bases from V and 1 base from J, leaving 10 bases between. This CDR3 reads CSATDRLQETQYF. DNA for the CDR3: TGCAGTGCTACCGACAGACTCCAAGAGACCCAGTACTTC.

This clonotype was counted ten times or more. The chain couples TRBV7-2 to TRBJ2-1; a possible D gene is TRBD1 (5 bases). The V end was cut by 5 bases, the J end by 6 bases, with 14 bases between. Germline values: CDR1 SGHTA, CDR2 FQGNSA. The length of the CDR3 is 14 residues. CDR3 in amino acids: CASSLGVPTNEQFF. As DNA, the CDR3 is TGTGCCAGCAGCCTAGGGGTGCCAACCAATGAGCAGTTCTTC.

The table lists this clonotype with many counts. The chain has TRBV20-1 and TRBJ1-5; D ambiguous. This CDR3 comprises 14 residues. The germline V gene encodes CDR1 DFQATT and CDR2 SNEGSKA (reference sequence). V was clipped by 0 bases and J by 0 bases, with 6 bases between them. CDR3 residues: CSARDRHSNQPQHF. The CDR3 DNA sequence: TGCAGTGCTAGAGACAGACATAGCAATCAGCCCCAGCATTTT.

This clonotype was found a few times. This chain links TRBV4-3 with TRBJ2-7, with D maybe TRBD2 (6 bases). The V and J ends lost 2 bases and 4 bases respectively, with 12 bases between them. The CDR3 contains 14 residues. Germline CDR1 and CDR2: LGHNA and YSLEER. The CDR3 spells CASSQQEGHYEQYF. The CDR3 nucleotides read TGCGCCAGCAGCCAACAGGAGGGTCATTACGAGCAGTACTTC.

This clonotype was recorded at least ten times. The CDR3 DNA sequence: TGTGCCAGCAGTTTAGTAGCGGCTGCTTACAATGAGCAGTTCTTC. Protein: CASSLVAAAYNEQFF. The chain couples TRBV27 to TRBJ2-1, with D perhaps TRBD2 (6 bases). The V gene's germline CDR1 is MNHEY and CDR2 SMNVEV (reference sequence). Trimming stripped 2 bases from V and 4 bases from J, with 12 bases between. This CDR3 is 15 amino acids long.

The sample holds many counts of this clonotype. V is TRBV6-1 and J is TRBJ1-3; D unresolved. This CDR3 is 17 amino acids long. V lost 7 bases, J lost 0 bases, and 19 bases lay in between. From germline, CDR1 is MNHNS and CDR2 SASEGT. The CDR3 sequence is CASKGFQPFLSGNTIYF. The CDR3 nucleotides are TGTGCCAGCAAGGGATTCCAGCCCTTCCTCTCTGGAAACACCATATATTTT.

The chain combines TRBV19 with TRBJ1-3; 7 bases fit TRBD1. The V gene's germline CDR1 is LNHDA and CDR2 SQIVND (reference sequence). V shed 2 bases, J shed 0 bases, and the junction held 1 base outside the gene matches. This CDR3 has 15 amino acids. The chain's CDR3 is CASSITGVSGNTIYF. CDR3 nucleotide sequence: TGTGCCAGTAGTATAACAGGGGTCTCTGGAAACACCATATATTTT.

This clonotype was observed many times. V is TRBV7-2 and J is TRBJ2-7; tentatively, D is TRBD2 (6 bases). The V end lost 1 base, the J end lost 7 bases, and 8 bases lay between the germline ends. This CDR3 region has 12 residues. Germline lookup yields CDR1 SGHTA and CDR2 FQGNSA. The CDR3 DNA sequence: TGTGCCAGCAGCTTAGACAGCGGGGAGCAGTACTTC. Protein: CASSLDSGEQYF.